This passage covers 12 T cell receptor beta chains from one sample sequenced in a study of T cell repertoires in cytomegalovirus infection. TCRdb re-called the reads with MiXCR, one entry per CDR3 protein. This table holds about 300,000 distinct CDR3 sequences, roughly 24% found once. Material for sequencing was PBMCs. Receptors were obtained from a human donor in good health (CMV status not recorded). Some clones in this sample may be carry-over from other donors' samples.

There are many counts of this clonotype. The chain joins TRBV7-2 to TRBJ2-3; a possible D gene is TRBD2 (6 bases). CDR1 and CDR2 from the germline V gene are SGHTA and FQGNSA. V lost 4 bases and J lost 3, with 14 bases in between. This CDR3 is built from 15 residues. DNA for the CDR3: TGTGCCAGCAGCTGGCGGTGGGGGAGGACAGATACGCAGTATTTT. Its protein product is CASSWRWGRTDTQYF.

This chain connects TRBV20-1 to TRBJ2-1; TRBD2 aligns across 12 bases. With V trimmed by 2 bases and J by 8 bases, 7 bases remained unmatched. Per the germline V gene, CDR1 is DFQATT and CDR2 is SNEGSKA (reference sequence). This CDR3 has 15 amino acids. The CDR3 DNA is TGCAGTGCTAGACCGACTAGCGGGAGTATCTATGAGCAGTTCTTC. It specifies CSARPTSGSIYEQFF.

CDR3 bases: TGTGCCAGCAGTTTGAGCGGGTTTGGGCAGTTCTTC. Translated: CASSLSGFGQFF. The V gene is TRBV5-4, the J gene TRBJ2-1; possibly TRBD2 for D (6 bases). Germline CDR1 and CDR2: SGHNT and YYREEE (reference sequence). The CDR3 covers 12 residues. V was shortened by 5 bases and J by 12 bases, with 15 bases between the two germline ends.

The CDR3 sequence is CASSRSRGPRMSQYF. The CDR3 DNA reads TGTGCCAGCAGTCGCAGTCGAGGGCCAAGGATGTCCCAGTACTTC. The chain is built from TRBV12-3 or TRBV12-4 and TRBJ2-5; tentative D call: TRBD2 (5 bases). The CDR3 spans 15 residues. Trimming took off 5 bases at V and 9 bases at J, with 22 bases between the two ends.

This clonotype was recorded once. The CDR3 protein is CASSRRGVSQETQYF. DNA of the CDR3: TGCGCCAGCAGCCGAAGGGGGGTCAGCCAAGAGACCCAGTACTTC. This rearrangement joins TRBV5-1 to TRBJ2-5; the D gene could be TRBD1 or TRBD2 (6 bases each). Looked up from germline, CDR1 is SGHRS and CDR2 is YFSETQ. With 4 bases removed from V and 1 base from J, the gap between germline ends came to 14 bases. The length of the CDR3 is 15 residues. Combining the CDR3 with reference TRBV5-1 and TRBJ2-5 gives the whole variable domain KAGVTQTPRYLIKTRGQQVTLSCSPISGHRSVSWYQQTPGQGLQFLFEYFSETQRNKGNFPGRFSGRQFSNSRSEMNVSTLELGDSALYLCASSRRGVSQETQYFGPGTRLLVL.

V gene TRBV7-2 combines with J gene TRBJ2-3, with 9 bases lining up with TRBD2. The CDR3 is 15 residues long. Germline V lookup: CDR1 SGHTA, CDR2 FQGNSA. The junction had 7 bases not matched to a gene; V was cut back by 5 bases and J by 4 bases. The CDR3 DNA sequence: TGTGCCAGCAGCCTTAGCGGGAGAAGGGCAGATACGCAGTATTTT. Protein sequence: CASSLSGRRADTQYF. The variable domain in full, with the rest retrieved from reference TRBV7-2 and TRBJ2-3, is GAGVSQSPSNKVTEKGKDVELRCDPISGHTALYWYRQSLGQGLEFLIYFQGNSAPDKSGLPSDRFSAERTGGSVSTLTIQRTQQEDSAVYLCASSLSGRRADTQYFGPGTRLTVL.

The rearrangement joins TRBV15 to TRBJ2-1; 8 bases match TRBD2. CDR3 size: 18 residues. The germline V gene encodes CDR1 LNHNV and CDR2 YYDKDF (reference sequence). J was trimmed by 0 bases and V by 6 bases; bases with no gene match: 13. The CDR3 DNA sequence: TGTGCCACCAGTGGGGGAGCGGGAGTTACCTTCTCCTACAATGAGCAGTTCTTC. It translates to CATSGGAGVTFSYNEQFF.

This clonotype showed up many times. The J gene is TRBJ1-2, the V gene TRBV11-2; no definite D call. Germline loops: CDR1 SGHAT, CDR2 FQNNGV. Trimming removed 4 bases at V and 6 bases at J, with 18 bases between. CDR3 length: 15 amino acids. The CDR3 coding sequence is TGTGCCAGCAGCTCTATCCGAGGATTTGGAGATGGCTACACCTTC. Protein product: CASSSIRGFGDGYTF.

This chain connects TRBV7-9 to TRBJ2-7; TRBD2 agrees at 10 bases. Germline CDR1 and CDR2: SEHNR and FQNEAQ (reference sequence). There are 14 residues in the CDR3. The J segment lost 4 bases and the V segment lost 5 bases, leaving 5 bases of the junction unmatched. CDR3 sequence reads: CASSAGLADYEQYF. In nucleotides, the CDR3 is TGTGCCAGCAGCGCCGGACTAGCGGATTACGAGCAGTACTTC.

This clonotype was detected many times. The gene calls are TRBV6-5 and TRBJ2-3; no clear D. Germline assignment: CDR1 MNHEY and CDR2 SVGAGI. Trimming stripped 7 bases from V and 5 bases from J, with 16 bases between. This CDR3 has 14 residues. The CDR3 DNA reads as TGTGCCAGCAACCACGGCCCATACAAAGATACGCAGTATTTT. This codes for CASNHGPYKDTQYF.

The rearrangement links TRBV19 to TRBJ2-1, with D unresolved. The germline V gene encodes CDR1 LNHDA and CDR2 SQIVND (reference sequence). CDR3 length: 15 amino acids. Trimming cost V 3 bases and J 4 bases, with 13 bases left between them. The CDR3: CASSISPGSYNEQFF. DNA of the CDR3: TGTGCCAGTAGTATTAGCCCGGGTTCGTACAATGAGCAGTTCTTC.

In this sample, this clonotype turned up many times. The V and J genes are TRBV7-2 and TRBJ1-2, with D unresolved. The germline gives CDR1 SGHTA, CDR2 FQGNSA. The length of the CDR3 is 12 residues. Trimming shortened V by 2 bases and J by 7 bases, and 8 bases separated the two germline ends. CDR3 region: CASSLYPAGYTF. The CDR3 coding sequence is TGTGCCAGCAGCTTATATCCGGCTGGCTACACCTTC.